This T cell receptor (beta chain) is from a study of cytomegalovirus exposure and HLA in healthy donors. On this clone: Its antigen is as yet unknown.

PCR employed 60 Vbeta and 13 Jbeta primers. TCRdb's copy holds only in-frame clones and misses some; the assay was immunoSEQ multiplex PCR. The sample features roughly 69,000 clones, with over 1.5% in its top ten. Per germline, CDR1 SGHDN and CDR2 FVKESK. V lost 4 bases and J lost 2, with 17 bases in between. The CDR3 covers 16 residues. Whole-study findings and limits: CMV serostatus alone was available as immune exposure information.

The receptor comes from a woman aged 25 to 45 in good health and CMV-seronegative. Sequenced material: PBMCs. The chain is built from TRBV14 and TRBJ2-5; tentative D call: TRBD1 (6 bases). CDR3 protein: CASSPSSWDKQETQYF. DNA of the CDR3: TGTGCCAGCAGCCCCAGTTCGTGGGACAAACAAGAGACCCAGTACTTC. Using reference TRBV14 and TRBJ2-5 for the parts outside the CDR3, the full variable domain is EAGVTQFPSHSVIEKGQTVTLRCDPISGHDNLYWYRRVMGKEIKFLLHFVKESKQDESGMPNNRFLAERTGGTYSTLKVQPAELEDSGVYFCASSPSSWDKQETQYFGPGTRLLVL.